Listed below are T cell receptor beta chains from one sample, sequenced in a study of naive and memory T cell subsets. TCRdb fed the UMI-ligation and nested PCR reads into MiXCR, producing one record per CDR3 protein. The sample holds around 40,000 distinct CDR3 sequences; 10% to 15% are singletons and the top ten take under 25%. Sequencing was done on a sample of effector memory CD4+ T cells from blood. The source is a human donor in good health. The CDR3 runs from the conserved cysteine through the conserved F or W. A D gene is named only where the DNA matches it firmly. The listing skips clone size in some rows; elsewhere it reads once, few, many or a size class.

CDR3 protein,CDR3 DNA,clone size,V gene,J gene,D gene
CASSSWGQGNNIQYF,TGTGCCAGCAGTTCCTGGGGACAGGGGAACAACATTCAGTACTTC,many,TRBV6-5,TRBJ2-4,TRBD1
CASSPTRTSGLSSGANVLTF,TGTGCCAGCAGCCCAACACGGACTAGCGGGTTGAGCTCTGGGGCCAACGTCCTGACTTTC,few,TRBV7-2,TRBJ2-6,TRBD2
CASSSLLGTSGRHSYNEQFF,TGTGCCAGCAGCTCACTTCTGGGGACTAGCGGTAGACACTCCTACAATGAGCAGTTCTTC,.,TRBV11-2,TRBJ2-1,TRBD2
CASSADRPNSPLHF,TGCGCCAGCAGCGCGGACAGGCCGAATTCACCCCTCCACTTT,once,TRBV5-1,TRBJ1-6,TRBD1
CASSLVSNELFF,TGTGCCAGCAGCTTAGTCTCAAATGAGCTGTTTTTT,many,TRBV11-2,TRBJ2-2,.
CASQGITTGELFF,TGTGCCAGCCAGGGTATCACAACCGGGGAGCTGTTTTTT,medium-sized,TRBV12-3/TRBV12-4,TRBJ2-2,.
CASSDTRGQGNSYNEQFF,TGTGCCAGCAGTGATACCCGAGGTCAGGGGAACTCCTACAATGAGCAGTTCTTC,.,TRBV25-1,TRBJ2-1,.
CASSPSSGSRPVRTDTQYF,TGTGCCAGCAGCCCCTCTAGCGGGAGCCGTCCCGTTCGCACAGATACGCAGTATTTT,few,TRBV7-2,TRBJ2-3,TRBD2
CASSLVAGSDEQFF,TGCGCCAGCAGCTTGGTTGCAGGGAGCGATGAGCAGTTCTTC,.,TRBV5-1,TRBJ2-1,.
CASSPQTGGTEAFF,TGTGCCAGCAGCCCCCAGACGGGAGGGACTGAAGCTTTCTTT,.,TRBV7-6,TRBJ1-1,.
CASSTSGGRGETQYF,TGTGCCAGCAGTACTAGCGGGGGAAGAGGAGAGACCCAGTACTTC,.,TRBV2,TRBJ2-5,TRBD2
CASRKFAGQGSQETQYF,TGCGCCAGCAGAAAGTTCGCGGGACAGGGGAGTCAAGAGACCCAGTACTTC,many,TRBV5-1,TRBJ2-5,TRBD1
CSVGVLGGYGYTF,TGCAGCGTCGGGGTGCTAGGGGGCTATGGCTACACCTTC,.,TRBV29-1,TRBJ1-2,.
CASSLIGAGQYQETQYF,TGTGCCAGCAGCTTGATTGGGGCCGGACAGTACCAAGAGACCCAGTACTTC,.,TRBV5-4,TRBJ2-5,.
CASRTGTGEETQYF,TGTGCCAGCAGAACCGGGACAGGGGAAGAGACCCAGTACTTC,.,TRBV7-8,TRBJ2-5,TRBD1
CASSKKGGMGTARCTDTQYF,TGTGCCAGCAGCAAAAAAGGTGGGATGGGCACAGCTAGATGCACAGATACGCAGTATTTT,few,TRBV21-1,TRBJ2-3,.
CASSQELGQGNSPLHF,TGCGCCAGCAGCCAAGAATTGGGACAGGGTAATTCACCCCTCCACTTT,.,TRBV4-1,TRBJ1-6,TRBD1
CASSQSSYEQYF,TGTGCCAGCAGTCAGTCCTCCTACGAGCAGTACTTC,many,TRBV7-2,TRBJ2-7,.
CASSFAGGSVGTDTQYF,TGTGCCAGCAGCTTCGCTGGAGGGTCTGTGGGCACAGATACGCAGTATTTT,.,TRBV7-3,TRBJ2-3,.
CAIGLRERPDTQYF,TGTGCCATCGGGTTGCGGGAGCGACCAGATACGCAGTATTTT,.,TRBV6-1,TRBJ2-3,TRBD2
CASSYRPQSQPQHF,TGTGCCAGCAGTTACCGGCCTCAGAGTCAGCCCCAGCATTTT,.,TRBV6-2/TRBV6-3,TRBJ1-5,.
CASSLVGGDTEAFF,TGTGCCAGCAGCCTTGTAGGAGGGGACACTGAAGCTTTCTTT,.,TRBV28,TRBJ1-1,.
CASSWTSGNGGETQYF,TGCGCCAGCAGCTGGACTAGCGGGAACGGTGGGGAGACCCAGTACTTC,.,TRBV5-1,TRBJ2-5,TRBD2
CSAPFPGTSGEQYF,TGCAGTGCTCCGTTTCCCGGGACTAGCGGCGAGCAGTACTTC,many,TRBV20-1,TRBJ2-7,TRBD2
CASSRGTSGIATQYF,TGTGCCAGCAGCCGTGGGACTAGCGGGATAGCGACCCAGTACTTC,few,TRBV14,TRBJ2-5,TRBD2
CASSFWSGRKSDTQYF,TGTGCCAGCAGCTTTTGGAGCGGGAGGAAATCGGATACGCAGTATTTT,.,TRBV7-8,TRBJ2-3,TRBD2
CASSFTTGTQYF,TGTGCCAGCAGCTTCACGACGGGTACGCAGTATTTT,many,TRBV5-4,TRBJ2-3,.
CAPSKGQGTNTEAFF,TGTGCCCCCTCGAAAGGACAGGGGACGAACACTGAAGCTTTCTTT,.,TRBV24-1,TRBJ1-1,TRBD1
CSVESGANTEAFF,TGCAGCGTTGAATCTGGGGCGAACACTGAAGCTTTCTTT,medium-sized,TRBV29-1,TRBJ1-1,.
CATRAAQNTGELFF,TGTGCCACCCGAGCGGCCCAGAACACCGGGGAGCTGTTTTTT,.,TRBV27,TRBJ2-2,.
CASSLRLAGGSDTQYF,TGTGCCAGCAGCTTGAGACTAGCGGGAGGCTCAGATACGCAGTATTTT,few,TRBV7-9,TRBJ2-3,TRBD2
CASIGSVNEQFF,TGTGCCAGCATAGGTTCGGTCAATGAGCAGTTCTTC,many,TRBV28,TRBJ2-1,.
CASSQGNGAYEQYF,TGCGCCAGCAGCCAAGGAAATGGCGCCTACGAGCAGTACTTC,.,TRBV4-1,TRBJ2-7,.
CSVIWSRALAKNIQYF,TGCAGCGTGATATGGTCACGGGCACTAGCCAAAAACATTCAGTACTTC,many,TRBV29-1,TRBJ2-4,.
CASSYRLQGLEDTQYF,TGTGCCAGCAGTTACAGGCTACAGGGGTTGGAAGATACGCAGTATTTT,few,TRBV6-6,TRBJ2-3,TRBD1
CASSLNGHSLNTEAFF,TGCGCCAGCAGCTTGAACGGACATAGCTTGAACACTGAAGCTTTCTTT,.,TRBV5-1,TRBJ1-1,.
CASSYPRCAGYNEQFF,TGTGCCAGCAGTTACCCCCGGTGTGCTGGCTACAATGAGCAGTTCTTC,many,TRBV6-2/TRBV6-3,TRBJ2-1,.
CASSGTSGRSDTQYF,TGTGCCAGCAGCGGGACTAGCGGGAGATCAGATACGCAGTATTTT,.,TRBV6-6,TRBJ2-3,TRBD2
CASSENRITGELFF,TGTGCCAGCAGTGAAAACAGGATAACGGGGGAGCTGTTTTTT,.,TRBV2,TRBJ2-2,.
CASSHPGQGTEAFF,TGTGCCAGCAGCCACCCGGGACAGGGCACAGAAGCTTTCTTT,.,TRBV4-2,TRBJ1-1,TRBD1
CATIRQAGGGGYTF,TGTGCCACTATAAGGCAGGCAGGGGGCGGTGGCTACACCTTC,.,TRBV7-2,TRBJ1-2,TRBD1
CASSTEQGHGYTF,TGTGCCAGCAGCACAGAACAGGGTCATGGCTACACCTTC,many,TRBV7-9,TRBJ1-2,.
CASSGGPSSGANVLTF,TGTGCCAGTTCAGGGGGGCCCAGCTCTGGGGCCAACGTCCTGACTTTC,few,TRBV27,TRBJ2-6,.
CASGLVEHSNTGELFF,TGTGCTAGTGGTTTGGTGGAGCATTCGAACACCGGGGAGCTGTTTTTT,many,TRBV12-5,TRBJ2-2,.
CATSRVLQAYSNYGYTF,TGTGCCACCAGCAGAGTTCTGCAGGCCTATAGTAACTATGGCTACACCTTC,once,TRBV15,TRBJ1-2,.
CAWSVRLGNYGYTF,TGTGCCTGGAGTGTACGGCTGGGAAACTATGGCTACACCTTC,many,TRBV30,TRBJ1-2,.
CAWSVTGARADTQYF,TGTGCCTGGAGTGTAACGGGGGCGCGCGCAGATACGCAGTATTTT,few,TRBV30,TRBJ2-3,.
CASSLGRGDPKNIQYF,TGTGCCAGCAGCTTGGGCAGGGGGGACCCCAAAAACATTCAGTACTTC,.,TRBV5-6,TRBJ2-4,.
CASSIGQGLAVEQFF,TGTGCCAGTAGTATAGGGCAGGGACTAGCGGTTGAGCAGTTCTTC,.,TRBV19,TRBJ2-1,TRBD2
CSAMPLEGEQFF,TGCAGTGCTATGCCTTTAGAAGGTGAGCAGTTCTTC,many,TRBV20-1,TRBJ2-1,.
CASSLDPGQGNQPQHF,TGCGCCAGCAGCTTGGATCCCGGACAGGGTAATCAGCCCCAGCATTTT,.,TRBV5-1,TRBJ1-5,TRBD1
CSARGTVLRETQYF,TGCAGTGCTAGAGGGACCGTCTTACGAGAGACCCAGTACTTC,many,TRBV20-1,TRBJ2-5,.
CASSLLLAEAFF,TGTGCCAGCAGCCTGCTGCTGGCTGAAGCTTTCTTT,.,TRBV12-3/TRBV12-4,TRBJ1-1,.
CASAKISGANVLTF,TGTGCCAGCGCAAAAATCTCTGGGGCCAACGTCCTGACTTTC,few,TRBV27,TRBJ2-6,.
CASSLFGEQYF,TGTGCCAGCAGCTTATTTGGCGAGCAGTACTTC,many,TRBV11-1,TRBJ2-7,.
CASSMQSSTDTQYF,TGTGCCAGCAGTATGCAGTCAAGCACAGATACGCAGTATTTT,many,TRBV5-4,TRBJ2-3,.
CASGGNERFF,TGTGCCAGTGGAGGGAATGAGCGGTTCTTC,.,TRBV19,TRBJ2-1,.
CASRPLAGISTDTQYF,TGTGCCAGCAGACCCTTAGCGGGAATTAGCACAGATACGCAGTATTTT,many,TRBV5-6,TRBJ2-3,TRBD2
CASSQAPTLEGPNYGYTF,TGCGCCAGCAGCCAAGCCCCGACCCTGGAGGGGCCGAACTATGGCTACACCTTC,many,TRBV4-1,TRBJ1-2,.
CASSLAENTGELFF,TGTGCCAGCAGCTTGGCCGAAAACACCGGGGAGCTGTTTTTT,medium-sized,TRBV5-4,TRBJ2-2,.